This passage covers 9 T cell receptor beta chains from one sample sequenced in a study of blood T cell repertoires in COVID-19. Data came from immunoSEQ multiplex PCR; TCRdb stores just in-frame clones and leaves some out. The sample includes about 240,000 clones, around 88% seen only once; the top ten take around 3.3%. The specimen was PBMCs or T cells enriched from blood (not recorded which). The receptors derive from a woman in her forties with acute COVID-19.

Concerning this clone itself: Compared with germline, one end of the junction differs, possibly owing to a read error. The J gene is TRBJ2-5, the V gene TRBV7-7, with TRBD1 matching 8 bases. Looked up from germline, CDR1 is SSHAT and CDR2 is FNYEAQ (reference sequence). The CDR3 extends over 14 amino acids. The CDR3 DNA is TGTGCTAGCAGCTTACAGGGGGTCCAAGAGACCCAGTACTTC. Protein product: CASSLQGVQETQYF.

The rearrangement uses TRBV7-9 and TRBJ1-5, with 8 bases matching TRBD1. V shed 5 bases, J shed 6 bases, and the junction held 15 bases outside the gene matches. The CDR3 consists of 17 residues. From germline, CDR1 is SEHNR and CDR2 FQNEAQ (reference sequence). The CDR3 loop reads CASSGGTGSVEGQPQHF. The CDR3 DNA sequence: TGTGCCAGCAGCGGAGGGACAGGTTCAGTGGAGGGTCAGCCCCAGCATTTT.

This chain connects TRBV6-5 to TRBJ2-1; tentative D call: TRBD2 (6 bases). The CDR3 has 14 residues. Germline assignment: CDR1 MNHEY and CDR2 SVGAGI. The ends were cut back, 2 bases at V and 5 bases at J, with 10 bases in the middle. The DNA for the CDR3 is TGTGCCAGCAGTTACGAGGGGACTCACAATGAGCAGTTCTTC. Residues: CASSYEGTHNEQFF.

The chain uses TRBV29-1 and TRBJ1-1; no clear D gene. Germline CDR1 is SQVTM and CDR2 is ANQGSEA. Trimming stripped 0 bases from V and 4 bases from J, with 6 bases between. This CDR3 has 12 amino acids. The CDR3 DNA reads as TGCAGCGTTGAAGATCCCGGCACTGAAGCTTTCTTT. It yields the protein CSVEDPGTEAFF.

The CDR3 DNA reads TGCGCCAGCAGCAACAGGGTCGAGCAGTACTTC. As protein: CASSNRVEQYF. V usage is TRBV5-1 and J usage is TRBJ2-7, with TRBD1 as a possible D gene (6 bases). V was shortened by 4 bases and J by 6 bases, with 8 bases between the two germline ends. Per the germline V gene, CDR1 is SGHRS and CDR2 is YFSETQ. The length of the CDR3 is 11 residues. Supplemented by reference TRBV5-1 and TRBJ2-7, the full variable domain reads KAGVTQTPRYLIKTRGQQVTLSCSPISGHRSVSWYQQTPGQGLQFLFEYFSETQRNKGNFPGRFSGRQFSNSRSEMNVSTLELGDSALYLCASSNRVEQYFGPGTRLTVT.

This clone was picked up one time. V and J are TRBV3-1 (or the pseudogene TRBV3-2) and TRBJ2-7; TRBD1 is a possible D gene (6 bases). The germline CDR1 and CDR2 sequences are LGHDT and YNNKEL (reference sequence). This CDR3 contains 13 residues. V lost 8 bases, J lost 3 bases, and 14 bases lay in between. The CDR3 sequence is CASGVGRGYEQYF. The CDR3 DNA follows: TGTGCCAGCGGGGTCGGCAGGGGCTACGAGCAGTACTTC.

Comment on this clone: Other nucleotide sequences in the sample specify the same CDR3. The chain uses TRBV9 and TRBJ1-6; the D gene is possibly TRBD1 (6 bases). Trimming left V 0 bases short and J 7 bases short, with 11 bases between. There are 15 residues in the CDR3. The germline V gene has CDR1 SGDLS and CDR2 YYNGEE. This CDR3 is CASSVGGQGNSPLHF. Here the CDR3 DNA reads TGTGCCAGCAGCGTAGGGGGACAAGGGAATTCACCCCTCCACTTT.

This clone was seen only once. The CDR3 region has the DNA TGTGCCACCAGTGATGGACACTTTAGCAATCAGCCCCAGCATTTT. It specifies CATSDGHFSNQPQHF. V gene TRBV24-1 combines with J gene TRBJ1-5; possible D gene TRBD1, 5 bases. There are 15 residues in the CDR3. Trimming took off 3 bases at V and 0 bases at J, with 8 bases between the two ends. The germline V gene has CDR1 KGHDR and CDR2 SFDVKD.

The chain links TRBV29-1 to TRBJ1-1; 7 positions agree with TRBD1. The ends lost 3 bases at V and 10 bases at J; junction bases unmatched: 8. CDR1 is SQVTM and CDR2 is ANQGSEA in the germline V gene. The length of the CDR3 is 12 residues. CDR3 sequence: CSVEQGVHGAFF. In DNA form, the CDR3 reads TGCAGCGTTGAGCAGGGGGTTCATGGAGCTTTCTTT. The full variable domain, its missing parts supplied by reference TRBV29-1 and TRBJ1-1, is SAVISQKPSRDICQRGTSLTIQCQVDSQVTMMFWYRQQPGQSLTLIATANQGSEATYESGFVIDKFPISRPNLTFSTLTVSNMSPEDSSIYLCSVEQGVHGAFFGQGTRLTVV.